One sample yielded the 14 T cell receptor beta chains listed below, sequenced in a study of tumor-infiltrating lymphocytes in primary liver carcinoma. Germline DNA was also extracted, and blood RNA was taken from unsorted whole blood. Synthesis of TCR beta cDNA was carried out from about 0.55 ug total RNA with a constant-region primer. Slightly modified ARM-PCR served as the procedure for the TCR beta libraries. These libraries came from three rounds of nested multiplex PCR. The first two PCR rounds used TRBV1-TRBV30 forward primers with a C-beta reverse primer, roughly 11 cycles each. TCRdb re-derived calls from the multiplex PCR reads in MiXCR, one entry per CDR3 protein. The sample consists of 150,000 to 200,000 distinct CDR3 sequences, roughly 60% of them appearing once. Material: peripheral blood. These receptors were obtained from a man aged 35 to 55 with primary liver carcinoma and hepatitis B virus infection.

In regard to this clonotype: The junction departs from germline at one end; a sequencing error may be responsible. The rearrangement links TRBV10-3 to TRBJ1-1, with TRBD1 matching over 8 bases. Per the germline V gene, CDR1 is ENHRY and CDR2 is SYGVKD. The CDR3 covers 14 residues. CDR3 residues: CAIRATGVNTEALF. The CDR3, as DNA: TGTGCCATCAGGGCGACAGGGGTGAACACTGAAGCTCTCTTT.

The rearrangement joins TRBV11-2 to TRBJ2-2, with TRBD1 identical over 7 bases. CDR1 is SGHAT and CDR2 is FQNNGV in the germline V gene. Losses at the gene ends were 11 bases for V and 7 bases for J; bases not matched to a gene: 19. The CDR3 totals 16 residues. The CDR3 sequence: CALSEETGPYIGELFF. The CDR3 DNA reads TGTGCCCTAAGTGAAGAGACAGGGCCCTACATCGGGGAGCTGTTTTTT.

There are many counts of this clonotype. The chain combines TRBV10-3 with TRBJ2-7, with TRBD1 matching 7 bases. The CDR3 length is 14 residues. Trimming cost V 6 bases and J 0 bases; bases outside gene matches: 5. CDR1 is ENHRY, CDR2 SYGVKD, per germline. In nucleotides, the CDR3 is TGTGCCATCAGCGGGGACAGCCTCTCCTACGAGCAGTACTTC. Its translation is CAISGDSLSYEQYF.

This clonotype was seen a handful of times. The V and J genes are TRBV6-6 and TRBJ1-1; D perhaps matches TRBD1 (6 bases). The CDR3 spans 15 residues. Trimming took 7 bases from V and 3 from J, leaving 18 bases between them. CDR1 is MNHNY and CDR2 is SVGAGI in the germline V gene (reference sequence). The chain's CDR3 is CASTFFLQGYTEAFF. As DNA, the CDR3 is TGTGCCAGCACCTTCTTTTTACAGGGATACACTGAAGCTTTCTTT.

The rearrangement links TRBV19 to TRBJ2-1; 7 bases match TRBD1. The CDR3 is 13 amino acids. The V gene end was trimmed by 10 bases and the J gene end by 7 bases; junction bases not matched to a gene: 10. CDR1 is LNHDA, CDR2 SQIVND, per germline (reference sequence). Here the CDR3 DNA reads TGTGCCACCGCCAAGGGGGCTTATAATGAGCAGTTCTTC. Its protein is CATAKGAYNEQFF.

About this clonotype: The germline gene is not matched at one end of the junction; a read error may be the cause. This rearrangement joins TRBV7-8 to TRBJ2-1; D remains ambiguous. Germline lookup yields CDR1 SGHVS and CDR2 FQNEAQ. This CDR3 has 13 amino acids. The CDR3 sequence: CTSSLGPYNEQFF. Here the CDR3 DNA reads TGTACCAGCAGCTTAGGGCCCTACAATGAGCAGTTCTTC.

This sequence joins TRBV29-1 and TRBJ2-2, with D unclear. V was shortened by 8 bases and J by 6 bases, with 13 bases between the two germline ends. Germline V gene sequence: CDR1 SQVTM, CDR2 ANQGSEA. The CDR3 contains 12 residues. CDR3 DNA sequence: TGCAGCATGGAGCGTGTGGCCGGGGAGCTGTTTTTT. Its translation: CSMERVAGELFF.

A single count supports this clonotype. CDR3 amino acids: CASSQDAAGFGEIQYF. CDR3 in DNA: TGTGCCAGCAGCCAAGATGCGGCCGGTTTTGGAGAGATTCAGTACTTC. The chain carries TRBV4-2 and TRBJ2-4; no firm D call. The germline V gene encodes CDR1 LGHNA and CDR2 YNFKEQ. V lost 0 bases to trimming and J lost 10 bases, with 19 bases between them. The CDR3 totals 16 residues.

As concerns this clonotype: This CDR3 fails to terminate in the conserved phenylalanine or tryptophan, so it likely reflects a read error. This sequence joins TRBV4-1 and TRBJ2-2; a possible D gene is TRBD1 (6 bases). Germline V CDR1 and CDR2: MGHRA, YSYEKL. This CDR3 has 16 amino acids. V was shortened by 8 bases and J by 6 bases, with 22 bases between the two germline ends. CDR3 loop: CASYPVGGVGSGELFS. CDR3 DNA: TGCGCCAGCTATCCCGTTGGGGGCGTAGGATCCGGGGAGCTGTTTTCT.

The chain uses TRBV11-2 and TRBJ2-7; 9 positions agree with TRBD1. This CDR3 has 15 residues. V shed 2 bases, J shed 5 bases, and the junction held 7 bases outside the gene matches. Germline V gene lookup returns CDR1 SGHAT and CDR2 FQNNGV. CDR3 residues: CASSLRWTGENEQYF. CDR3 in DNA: TGTGCCAGCAGCTTACGATGGACAGGGGAAAACGAGCAGTACTTC. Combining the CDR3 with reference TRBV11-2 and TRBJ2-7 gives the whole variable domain EAGVAQSPRYKIIEKRQSVAFWCNPISGHATLYWYQQILGQGPKLLIQFQNNGVVDDSQLPKDRFSAERLKGVDSTLKIQPAKLEDSAVYLCASSLRWTGENEQYFGPGTRLTVT.

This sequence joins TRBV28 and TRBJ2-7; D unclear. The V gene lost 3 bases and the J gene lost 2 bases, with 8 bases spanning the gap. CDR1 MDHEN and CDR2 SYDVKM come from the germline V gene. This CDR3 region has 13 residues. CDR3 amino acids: CASSLRSAYEQYF. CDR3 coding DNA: TGTGCCAGCAGTTTGAGGTCTGCCTACGAGCAGTACTTC.

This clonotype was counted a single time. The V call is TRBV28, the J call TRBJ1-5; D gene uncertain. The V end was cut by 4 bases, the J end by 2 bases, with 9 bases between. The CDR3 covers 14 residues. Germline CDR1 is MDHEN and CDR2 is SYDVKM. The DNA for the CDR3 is TGTGCCAGCAGTTCGAGGGAGGGCAATCAGCCCCAGCATTTT. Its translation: CASSSREGNQPQHF. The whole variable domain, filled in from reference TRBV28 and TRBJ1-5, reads DVKVTQSSRYLVKRTGEKVFLECVQDMDHENMFWYRQDPGLGLRLIYFSYDVKMKEKGDIPEGYSVSREKKERFSLILESASTNQTSMYLCASSSREGNQPQHFGDGTRLSIL.

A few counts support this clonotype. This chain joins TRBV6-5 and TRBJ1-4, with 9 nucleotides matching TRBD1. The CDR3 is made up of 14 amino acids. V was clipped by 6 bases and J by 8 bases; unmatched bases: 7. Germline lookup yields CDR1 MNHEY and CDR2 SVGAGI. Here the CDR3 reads CASRPTGGREKLFF. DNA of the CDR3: TGTGCCAGCAGGCCAACAGGGGGCAGGGAAAAACTGTTTTTT.

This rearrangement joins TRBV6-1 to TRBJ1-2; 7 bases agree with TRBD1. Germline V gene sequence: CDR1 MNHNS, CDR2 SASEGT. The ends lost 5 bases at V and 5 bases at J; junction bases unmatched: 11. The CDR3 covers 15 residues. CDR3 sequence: CASSRGQKGNYGYTF. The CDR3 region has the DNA TGTGCCAGCAGTAGGGGACAGAAGGGAAATTATGGCTACACCTTC.